Listed here are 2 T cell receptor beta chains from one sample, sequenced in a study of cytomegalovirus exposure and HLA in healthy donors. PCR used 60 Vbeta primers and 13 Jbeta primers. Using immunoSEQ multiplex PCR, the repertoire was profiled, and TCRdb retains in-frame clones only, with some absent. The table shows roughly 110,000 clones, with approximately 79% occurring only once. Sequenced: PBMCs. These receptors came from a middle-aged woman in good health and CMV-seropositive.

The chain uses TRBV25-1 and TRBJ1-2; D is undetermined. Trimming pared 5 bases from V and 4 bases from J, leaving 11 bases between. Germline V lookup: CDR1 MGHDK, CDR2 SYGVNS. The CDR3 has 13 amino acids. CDR3 residues: CASSPRTVYGYTF. In DNA, the CDR3 is TGTGCCAGCAGTCCGAGAACGGTCTATGGCTACACCTTC.

The gene calls are TRBV6-1 and TRBJ2-6; D is uncertain. This CDR3 is built from 16 residues. V shed 2 bases and J shed 2 bases, with 10 bases lying between them. CDR1 and CDR2 from the germline V gene are MNHNS and SASEGT. The CDR3 protein is CASSEQARAGANVLTF. As DNA, the CDR3 is TGTGCCAGCAGTGAACAGGCTCGAGCTGGGGCCAACGTCCTGACTTTC.